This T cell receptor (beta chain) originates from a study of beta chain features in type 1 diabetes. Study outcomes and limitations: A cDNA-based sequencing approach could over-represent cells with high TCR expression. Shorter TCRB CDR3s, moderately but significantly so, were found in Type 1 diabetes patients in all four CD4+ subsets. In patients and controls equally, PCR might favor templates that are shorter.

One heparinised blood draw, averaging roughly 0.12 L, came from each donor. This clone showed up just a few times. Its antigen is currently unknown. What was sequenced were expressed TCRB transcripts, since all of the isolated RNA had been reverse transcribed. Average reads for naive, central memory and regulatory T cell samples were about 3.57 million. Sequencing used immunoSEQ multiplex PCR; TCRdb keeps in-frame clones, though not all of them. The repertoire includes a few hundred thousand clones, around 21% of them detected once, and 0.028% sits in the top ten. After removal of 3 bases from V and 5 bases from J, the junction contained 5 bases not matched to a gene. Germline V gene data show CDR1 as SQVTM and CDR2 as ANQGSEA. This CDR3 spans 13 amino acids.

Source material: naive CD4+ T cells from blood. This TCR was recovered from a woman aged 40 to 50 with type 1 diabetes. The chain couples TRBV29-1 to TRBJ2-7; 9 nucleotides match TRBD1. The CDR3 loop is CSVDATGGDEQYF. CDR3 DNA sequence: TGCAGCGTTGACGCGACAGGGGGGGACGAGCAGTACTTC.